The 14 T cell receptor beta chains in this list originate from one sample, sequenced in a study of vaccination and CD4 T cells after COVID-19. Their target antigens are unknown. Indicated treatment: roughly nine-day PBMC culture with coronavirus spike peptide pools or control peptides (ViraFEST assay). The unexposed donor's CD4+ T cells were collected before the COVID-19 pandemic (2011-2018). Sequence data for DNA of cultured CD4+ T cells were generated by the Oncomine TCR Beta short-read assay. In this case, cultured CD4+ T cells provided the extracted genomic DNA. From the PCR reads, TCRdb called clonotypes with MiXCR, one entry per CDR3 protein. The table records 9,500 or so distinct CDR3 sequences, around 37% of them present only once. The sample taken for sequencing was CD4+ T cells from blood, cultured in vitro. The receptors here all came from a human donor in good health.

In nucleotides, the CDR3 is TGTGCCAGCAGCCTACCACAGGGTTCTAACTATGGCTACACCTTC. The encoded protein is CASSLPQGSNYGYTF. The gene calls are TRBV28 and TRBJ1-2, with a tentative D call TRBD1 (6 bases). V dropped 6 bases and J dropped 0 bases, with 14 bases sitting between them. Looked up from germline, CDR1 is MDHEN and CDR2 is SYDVKM. The CDR3 covers 15 residues.

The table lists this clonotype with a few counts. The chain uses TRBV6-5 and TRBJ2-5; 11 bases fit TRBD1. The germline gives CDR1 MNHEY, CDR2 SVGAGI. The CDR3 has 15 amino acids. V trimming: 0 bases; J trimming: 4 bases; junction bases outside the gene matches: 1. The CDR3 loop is CASSYSGTGGETQYF. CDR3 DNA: TGTGCCAGCAGTTACTCCGGGACAGGGGGAGAGACCCAGTACTTC.

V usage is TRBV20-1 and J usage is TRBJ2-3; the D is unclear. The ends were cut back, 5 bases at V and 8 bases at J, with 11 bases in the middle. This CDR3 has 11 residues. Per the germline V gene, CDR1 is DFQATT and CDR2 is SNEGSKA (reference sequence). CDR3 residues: CSAGELFTQYF. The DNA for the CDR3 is TGCAGTGCTGGTGAGCTGTTTACGCAGTATTTT.

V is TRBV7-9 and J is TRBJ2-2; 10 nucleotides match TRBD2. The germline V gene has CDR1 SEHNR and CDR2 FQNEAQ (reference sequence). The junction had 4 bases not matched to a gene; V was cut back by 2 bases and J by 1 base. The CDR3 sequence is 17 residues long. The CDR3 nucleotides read TGTGCCAGCAGCTTAACAGCGGGAGGGATGAACACCGGGGAGCTGTTTTTT. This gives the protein CASSLTAGGMNTGELFF.

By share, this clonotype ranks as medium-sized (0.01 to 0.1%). The CDR3 loop is CASSLAGDNSPLHF. The CDR3 DNA reads as TGTGCCAGCAGCTTAGCAGGGGACAATTCACCCCTCCACTTT. V gene TRBV7-9 combines with J gene TRBJ1-6; D may be TRBD1 (5 bases). The CDR3 is 14 amino acids. Germline CDR1 SEHNR, CDR2 FQNEAQ (reference sequence). The germline V and J ends were trimmed by 0 bases and 7 bases, with 7 bases remaining between them. Complete variable domain (other parts from reference TRBV7-9 and TRBJ1-6): DTGVSQNPRHKITKRGQNVTFRCDPISEHNRLYWYRQTLGQGPEFLTYFQNEAQLEKSRLLSDRFSAERPKGSFSTLEIQRTEQGDSAMYLCASSLAGDNSPLHFGNGTRLTVT.

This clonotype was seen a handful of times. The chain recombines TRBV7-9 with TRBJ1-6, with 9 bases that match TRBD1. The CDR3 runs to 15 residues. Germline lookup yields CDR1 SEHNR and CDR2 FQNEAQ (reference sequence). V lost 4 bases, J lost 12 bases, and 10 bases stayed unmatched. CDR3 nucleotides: TGTGCCAGCAGCTCTACCGGGACAGGGATGGGACCCCTCCACTTT. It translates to CASSSTGTGMGPLHF. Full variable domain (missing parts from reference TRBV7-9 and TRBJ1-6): DTGVSQNPRHKITKRGQNVTFRCDPISEHNRLYWYRQTLGQGPEFLTYFQNEAQLEKSRLLSDRFSAERPKGSFSTLEIQRTEQGDSAMYLCASSSTGTGMGPLHFGNGTRLTVT.

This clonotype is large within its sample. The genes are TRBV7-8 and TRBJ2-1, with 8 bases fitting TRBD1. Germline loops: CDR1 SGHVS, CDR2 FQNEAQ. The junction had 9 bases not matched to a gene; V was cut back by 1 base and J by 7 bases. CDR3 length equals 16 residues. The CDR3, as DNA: TGTGCCAGCAGCTTAGAATGGGCAGGGGGCTTGAATGAGCAGTTCTTC. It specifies CASSLEWAGGLNEQFF.

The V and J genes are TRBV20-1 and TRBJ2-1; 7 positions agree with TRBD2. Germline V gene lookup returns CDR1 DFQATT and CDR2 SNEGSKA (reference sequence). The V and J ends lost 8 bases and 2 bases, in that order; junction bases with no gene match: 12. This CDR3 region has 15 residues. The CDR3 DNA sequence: TGCAGTCTGGGGGGAGAGGGGAGGGCCTACAATGAGCAGTTCTTC. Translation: CSLGGEGRAYNEQFF.

CDR3 coding DNA: TGCAGTGTCCCCAGCCGGGAGCTATACGAGCAGTACTTC. Protein product: CSVPSRELYEQYF. The chain combines TRBV20-1 with TRBJ2-7, with a weak D call TRBD2 (6 bases). The germline V gene encodes CDR1 DFQATT and CDR2 SNEGSKA (reference sequence). Deletions cut 7 bases from V and 4 bases from J, with 17 bases between. The CDR3 loop spans 13 amino acids.

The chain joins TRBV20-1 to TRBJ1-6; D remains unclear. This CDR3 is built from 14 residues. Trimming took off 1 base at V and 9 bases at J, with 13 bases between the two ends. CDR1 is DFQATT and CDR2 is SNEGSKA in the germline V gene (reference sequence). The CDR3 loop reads CSARVEGGPSPLHF. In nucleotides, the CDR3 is TGCAGTGCTAGAGTTGAGGGTGGTCCTTCACCCCTCCACTTT.

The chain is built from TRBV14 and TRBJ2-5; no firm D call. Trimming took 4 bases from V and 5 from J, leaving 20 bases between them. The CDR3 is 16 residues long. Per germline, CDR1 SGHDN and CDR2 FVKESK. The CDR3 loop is CASSPRLGSGRETQYF. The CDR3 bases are TGTGCCAGCAGCCCCCGGTTAGGATCCGGACGGGAGACCCAGTACTTC.

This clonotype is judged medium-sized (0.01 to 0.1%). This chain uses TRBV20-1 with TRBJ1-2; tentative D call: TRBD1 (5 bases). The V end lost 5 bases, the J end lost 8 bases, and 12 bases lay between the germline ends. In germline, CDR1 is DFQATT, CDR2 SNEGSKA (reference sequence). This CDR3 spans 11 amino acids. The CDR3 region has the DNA TGCAGTGCTCCGGACACTAGCGGCTACACCTTC. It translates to CSAPDTSGYTF.

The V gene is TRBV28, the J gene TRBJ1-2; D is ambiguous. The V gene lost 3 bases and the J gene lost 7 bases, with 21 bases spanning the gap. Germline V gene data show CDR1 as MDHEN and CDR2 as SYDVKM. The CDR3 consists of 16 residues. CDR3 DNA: TGTGCCAGCAGTTTGAGTCTGGGAAACCAGGTCGGTGGCTACACCTTC. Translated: CASSLSLGNQVGGYTF.

CDR3 DNA: TGCAGTGCTAGAGAAGCACAGGGAGGAAACATTCAGTACTTC. Its protein product is CSAREAQGGNIQYF. The chain links TRBV20-1 to TRBJ2-4, with D perhaps assigned TRBD1 or TRBD2 (6 bases each). In germline, CDR1 is DFQATT, CDR2 SNEGSKA (reference sequence). The CDR3 contains 14 residues. V was cut by 0 bases and J by 6 bases, with 12 bases left in between.